These 32 T cell receptor beta chains came from one sample sequenced in a study of blood T cell repertoires in COVID-19. Data came from immunoSEQ multiplex PCR; TCRdb stores just in-frame clones and leaves some out. Of around 160,000 clones in the sample, about 77% were seen once. The sample consisted of peripheral blood. The receptors were gathered from a woman over 75 with acute or convalescent COVID-19.

V gene TRBV18 combines with J gene TRBJ1-1; 8 bases match TRBD1. Germline assignment: CDR1 KGHSH and CDR2 LQKENI. J gave up 4 bases and V 3 bases, and 4 bases lay outside the gene matches. The CDR3 covers 14 residues. CDR3 protein: CASSPATGVTEAFF. CDR3 nucleotides: TGTGCCAGCTCACCCGCGACAGGGGTCACTGAAGCTTTCTTT.

The rearrangement links TRBV19 to TRBJ1-4; tentative D call: TRBD1 (6 bases). This CDR3 has 14 amino acids. Trimming took 6 bases from V and 1 from J, leaving 9 bases between them. Germline V lookup: CDR1 LNHDA, CDR2 SQIVND (reference sequence). The CDR3 reads CASRKQGTNEKLFF. As DNA, the CDR3 is TGTGCCAGTAGGAAACAGGGAACTAATGAAAAACTGTTTTTT.

The chain joins TRBV5-1 to TRBJ1-2; possibly TRBD1 for D (6 bases). V was clipped by 3 bases and J by 6 bases, with 12 bases between them. Germline CDR1 reads SGHRS; CDR2 reads YFSETQ. The CDR3 is 13 residues long. The CDR3 is CASSWQGPDGYTF. Written as DNA, the CDR3 is TGCGCCAGCAGCTGGCAGGGGCCGGATGGCTACACCTTC. The full variable domain, its missing parts supplied by reference TRBV5-1 and TRBJ1-2, is KAGVTQTPRYLIKTRGQQVTLSCSPISGHRSVSWYQQTPGQGLQFLFEYFSETQRNKGNFPGRFSGRQFSNSRSEMNVSTLELGDSALYLCASSWQGPDGYTFGSGTRLTVV.

This sequence joins TRBV28 and TRBJ1-5, with D tentatively TRBD1 (5 bases). The V end was cut by 1 base, the J end by 1 base, with 8 bases between. This CDR3 has 15 amino acids. CDR1 is MDHEN and CDR2 is SYDVKM in the germline V gene. The DNA of the CDR3 is TGTGCCAGCAGTTTATACGGGGGGAGCAATCAGCCCCAGCATTTT. This sequence encodes CASSLYGGSNQPQHF.

This chain links TRBV4-1 with TRBJ1-1, with 9 positions matching TRBD1. The trim removed 1 base at V and 13 bases at J, leaving 10 bases unmatched. The germline V gene has CDR1 MGHRA and CDR2 YSYEKL. This CDR3 is 14 amino acids long. The CDR3 loop reads CASSQGDRAFSVFF. In DNA, the CDR3 is TGCGCCAGCAGCCAAGGGGACAGGGCGTTTTCAGTTTTCTTT.

This clone has a single count. The chain recombines TRBV28 with TRBJ2-5; 8 bases agree with TRBD1. The junction had 6 bases not matched to a gene; V was cut back by 3 bases and J by 3 bases. This CDR3 spans 15 amino acids. In germline, CDR1 is MDHEN, CDR2 SYDVKM. The chain's CDR3 is CASSFGPTGEETQYF. For the CDR3, the DNA is TGTGCCAGCAGTTTTGGCCCGACAGGGGAAGAGACCCAGTACTTC. Together with reference TRBV28 and TRBJ2-5, the CDR3 gives the full variable domain: DVKVTQSSRYLVKRTGEKVFLECVQDMDHENMFWYRQDPGLGLRLIYFSYDVKMKEKGDIPEGYSVSREKKERFSLILESASTNQTSMYLCASSFGPTGEETQYFGPGTRLLVL.

The chain joins TRBV2 to TRBJ1-2; 7 bases line up with TRBD1. V gave up 6 bases and J gave up 3 bases; unmatched junction bases: 4. The germline CDR1 and CDR2 sequences are SNHLY and FYNNEI. This CDR3 has 13 residues. CDR3 sequence reads: CASSQDRDYGYTF. CDR3 nucleotide sequence: TGTGCCAGCAGCCAAGACAGGGACTATGGCTACACCTTC.

This clone has only one observation. The chain couples TRBV7-2 to TRBJ1-5; D is uncertain. Germline loops: CDR1 SGHTA, CDR2 FQGNSA. The CDR3 covers 14 residues. The V gene lost 1 base and the J gene lost 3 bases, with 7 bases spanning the gap. The CDR3 region is CASSLGQVNQPQHF. CDR3 coding DNA: TGTGCCAGCAGCTTAGGACAAGTCAATCAGCCCCAGCATTTT. The full variable domain, with the rest looked up from reference TRBV7-2 and TRBJ1-5, is GAGVSQSPSNKVTEKGKDVELRCDPISGHTALYWYRQSLGQGLEFLIYFQGNSAPDKSGLPSDRFSAERTGGSVSTLTIQRTQQEDSAVYLCASSLGQVNQPQHFGDGTRLSIL.

This sequence joins TRBV20-1 and TRBJ2-5, with 9 bases fitting TRBD2. The V and J ends lost 3 bases and 5 bases, in that order; junction bases with no gene match: 7. Germline CDR1 reads DFQATT; CDR2 reads SNEGSKA (reference sequence). The CDR3 is 14 residues long. CDR3 amino acids: CSASISGGLETQYF. The DNA of the CDR3 is TGCAGTGCTAGTATCAGCGGGGGGCTGGAGACCCAGTACTTC.

This clone was seen a few times. V usage is TRBV12-3 or TRBV12-4 and J usage is TRBJ1-2; 7 bases agree with TRBD1. CDR3 length: 13 amino acids. V lost 1 base, J lost 4 bases, and 0 bases stayed unmatched. In DNA form, the CDR3 reads TGTGCCAGCAGTTTAGGACAGGGCTATGGCTACACCTTC. Protein: CASSLGQGYGYTF.

The chain carries TRBV4-1 and TRBJ1-2; a weak D match, TRBD1 (5 bases). The CDR3 has 15 amino acids. Between the trimmed V and J ends, which lost 0 bases and 4 bases, there was a span of 12 bases. CDR1 and CDR2 (germline): MGHRA, YSYEKL. For the CDR3, the DNA is TGCGCCAGCAGCCAAGAGACAGTCTATCGCTATGGCTACACCTTC. Translating it yields CASSQETVYRYGYTF.

The chain carries TRBV19 and TRBJ2-1; TRBD2 agrees at 8 bases. Germline V lookup: CDR1 LNHDA, CDR2 SQIVND (reference sequence). CDR3 length: 14 residues. V lost 4 bases to trimming and J lost 7 bases; unmatched junction nucleotides: 6. CDR3 coding DNA: TGTGCCAGTAGTACAGCGGGAGTAGGAAATGAGCAGTTCTTC. Its translation is CASSTAGVGNEQFF.

V is TRBV15 and J is TRBJ2-1; 10 bases align to TRBD2. The J segment lost 8 bases and the V segment lost 4 bases, leaving 11 bases of the junction unmatched. The CDR3 extends over 16 amino acids. Per germline, CDR1 LNHNV and CDR2 YYDKDF (reference sequence). CDR3 bases: TGTGCCACCAGCAATCTCGCGGCTAGCGGGAGTGATGAGCAGTTCTTC. This gives the protein CATSNLAASGSDEQFF.

J is TRBJ1-2 and V is TRBV3-1 (or the pseudogene TRBV3-2); no clear D. CDR1 LGHDT and CDR2 YNNKEL come from the germline V gene (reference sequence). Trimming removed 5 bases at V and 10 bases at J, with 11 bases between. CDR3 length equals 11 residues. The CDR3 nucleotides are TGTGCCAGCAGCGAAGCAGCGGACTACACCTTC. Protein product: CASSEAADYTF.

This clone has more than one count but fewer than ten. The chain employs TRBV28 and TRBJ1-2; 7 bases match TRBD1. The CDR3 totals 14 residues. V was pared by 7 bases and J by 5 bases, with 10 bases of the junction left unmatched. In germline, CDR1 is MDHEN, CDR2 SYDVKM. The CDR3 DNA follows: TGTGCCAGCACCCTAGGACAGGCTCTGTATGGCTACACCTTC. It encodes CASTLGQALYGYTF.

This rearrangement joins TRBV3-1 (or the pseudogene TRBV3-2) to TRBJ2-7, with TRBD1 matching over 11 bases. Germline loops: CDR1 LGHDT, CDR2 YNNKEL (reference sequence). V trimming: 0 bases; J trimming: 6 bases; junction bases outside the gene matches: 7. CDR3 length: 16 residues. DNA for the CDR3: TGTGCCAGCAGCCAAGATCTTCGGACAGGGGGCAGCGAGCAGTACTTC. It specifies CASSQDLRTGGSEQYF.

V is TRBV19 and J is TRBJ2-4; 9 positions match TRBD1. CDR3 size: 17 residues. The germline V gene encodes CDR1 LNHDA and CDR2 SQIVND (reference sequence). With 7 bases clipped from V and 0 bases from J, the junction kept 10 bases outside the gene matches. In nucleotides, the CDR3 is TGTGCCAGTACCGGGACAGGGACCCACCTAGCCAAAAACATTCAGTACTTC. Amino acids: CASTGTGTHLAKNIQYF.

The count of this clone is one. The genes are TRBV19 and TRBJ1-3; the D gene is possibly TRBD1 (6 bases). The V and J ends lost 7 bases and 4 bases respectively, with 20 bases between them. Germline V gene lookup returns CDR1 LNHDA and CDR2 SQIVND (reference sequence). The CDR3 extends over 16 amino acids. DNA for the CDR3: TGTGCCAGTACCATAGGAGCGGGGGCGCGGGGAAACACCATATATTTT. It encodes CASTIGAGARGNTIYF.

This chain joins TRBV18 and TRBJ1-3, with 8 bases lining up with TRBD1. The germline V gene has CDR1 KGHSH and CDR2 LQKENI. This CDR3 comprises 16 residues. V shed 3 bases and J 3 bases; nucleotides not matched to a gene: 7. The CDR3 nucleotides read TGTGCCAGCTCACCCCGACAGGGGAAGGGTGGAAACACCATATATTTT. Translating gives CASSPRQGKGGNTIYF.

This clone was seen more than once but under ten times. The gene calls are TRBV7-9 and TRBJ1-1; D ambiguous. Germline V lookup: CDR1 SEHNR, CDR2 FQNEAQ (reference sequence). V lost 6 bases to trimming and J lost 1 base, with 9 bases between them. This CDR3 contains 13 residues. The CDR3 bases are TGTGCCAGCAGGCAAACGGGGAACACTGAAGCTTTCTTT. Protein sequence: CASRQTGNTEAFF. The full variable domain, rest sourced from reference TRBV7-9 and TRBJ1-1, is DTGVSQNPRHKITKRGQNVTFRCDPISEHNRLYWYRQTLGQGPEFLTYFQNEAQLEKSRLLSDRFSAERPKGSFSTLEIQRTEQGDSAMYLCASRQTGNTEAFFGQGTRLTVV.

The chain combines TRBV6-2 or TRBV6-3 with TRBJ2-7; D unclear. V dropped 5 bases and J dropped 3 bases, with 5 bases sitting between them. This CDR3 comprises 11 residues. CDR1 MNHEY and CDR2 SVGEGT come from the germline V gene. CDR3 coding DNA: TGTGCCAGCAGTATCTTCTACGAGCAGTACTTC. It is translated as CASSIFYEQYF.

This sequence joins TRBV12-3 or TRBV12-4 and TRBJ1-2; possible D gene TRBD1, 6 bases. The CDR3 loop spans 13 amino acids. V was shortened by 1 base and J by 6 bases, with 9 bases between the two germline ends. The DNA of the CDR3 is TGTGCCAGCAGTTTAGGGTCAGGGGATGGCTACACCTTC. Its protein product is CASSLGSGDGYTF.

The chain couples TRBV19 to TRBJ1-2, with D possibly TRBD1 on 6 matching bases. CDR3 length equals 12 residues. Per the germline V gene, CDR1 is LNHDA and CDR2 is SQIVND (reference sequence). V was cut by 5 bases and J by 10 bases, with 14 bases left in between. CDR3 residues: CASSVTGRDYTF. CDR3 DNA sequence: TGTGCCAGTAGTGTAACAGGGAGAGACTACACCTTC.

The chain carries TRBV6-5 and TRBJ2-7; 8 positions agree with TRBD2. The CDR3 is made up of 15 amino acids. Germline assignment: CDR1 MNHEY and CDR2 SVGAGI. V shed 7 bases and J 7 bases; nucleotides not matched to a gene: 15. The CDR3 loop reads CASTFGIGRAGEQYF. The CDR3 DNA reads TGTGCCAGCACATTCGGTATCGGGAGGGCGGGGGAGCAGTACTTC.

The chain employs TRBV3-1 (or the pseudogene TRBV3-2) and TRBJ1-6; 8 bases fit TRBD1. J was trimmed by 7 bases and V by 8 bases; bases with no gene match: 1. There are 12 residues in the CDR3. CDR1 and CDR2 (germline): LGHDT, YNNKEL (reference sequence). The CDR3 DNA sequence: TGTGCCAGCGGGGACAGGAATTCACCCCTCCACTTT. It codes for CASGDRNSPLHF.

The chain links TRBV14 to TRBJ2-3; 9 nucleotides agree with TRBD1. Germline CDR1 and CDR2: SGHDN and FVKESK. V trimming: 1 base; J trimming: 8 bases; junction bases outside the gene matches: 13. The CDR3 runs 17 residues. CDR3 DNA sequence: TGTGCCAGCAGCCAAGGATTTACAGGGGGCAAAGGAGGTACGCAGTATTTT. This encodes CASSQGFTGGKGGTQYF.

The J gene is TRBJ2-1, the V gene TRBV5-8; TRBD1 matches 8 bases. The CDR3 is 18 amino acids. Germline assignment: CDR1 SGHTS and CDR2 YDEGEE. V lost 4 bases and J lost 0; bases outside the gene matches: 12. CDR3 residues: CASSRRQGAISSYNEQFF. The CDR3 DNA sequence: TGTGCCAGCAGCCGGAGGCAGGGGGCTATCAGCTCCTACAATGAGCAGTTCTTC.

The chain is built from TRBV15 and TRBJ2-5, with TRBD2 as a possible D gene (7 bases). Trimming removed 5 bases from V and 4 bases from J, with 17 bases in between. CDR3 size: 15 residues. The germline V gene has CDR1 LNHNV and CDR2 YYDKDF (reference sequence). In nucleotides, the CDR3 is TGTGCCACCAGCCCAGAGGGGGGGAGGGTAGAGACCCAGTACTTC. Protein sequence: CATSPEGGRVETQYF. Together with reference TRBV15 and TRBJ2-5, the CDR3 gives the full variable domain: DAMVIQNPRYQVTQFGKPVTLSCSQTLNHNVMYWYQQKSSQAPKLLFHYYDKDFNNEADTPDNFQSRRPNTSFCFLDIRSPGLGDTAMYLCATSPEGGRVETQYFGPGTRLLVL.

The chain couples TRBV5-1 to TRBJ2-7; weak D call: TRBD2 (6 bases). Trimming removed 3 bases at V and 5 bases at J, with 18 bases between. This CDR3 has 15 residues. Germline values: CDR1 SGHRS, CDR2 YFSETQ. CDR3 sequence (DNA): TGCGCCAGCAGCTCGGGGGAGGTAAGCCCCCACGAGCAGTACTTC. The encoded protein is CASSSGEVSPHEQYF.

The gene calls are TRBV2 and TRBJ2-5; D remains ambiguous. V was pared by 3 bases and J by 5 bases, with 10 bases between. Germline V gene sequence: CDR1 SNHLY, CDR2 FYNNEI. The CDR3 contains 13 residues. The CDR3 DNA reads as TGTGCCAGCAGTGACGTAACTCCGGAGACCCAGTACTTC. Translating it yields CASSDVTPETQYF.

This rearrangement joins TRBV18 to TRBJ2-3; D possibly corresponds to TRBD2 (5 bases). The CDR3 is 13 amino acids. V was trimmed by 0 bases and J by 4 bases, leaving 5 bases between them. The germline V gene has CDR1 KGHSH and CDR2 LQKENI. The CDR3 DNA sequence: TGTGCCAGCTCACCACCTAGCGCAGATACGCAGTATTTT. This gives the protein CASSPPSADTQYF. The full variable domain, rest sourced from reference TRBV18 and TRBJ2-3, is NAGVMQNPRHLVRRRGQEARLRCSPMKGHSHVYWYRQLPEEGLKFMVYLQKENIIDESGMPKERFSAEFPKEGPSILRIQQVVRGDSAAYFCASSPPSADTQYFGPGTRLTVL.

The V call is TRBV6-4, the J call TRBJ1-6; D perhaps matches TRBD1 (5 bases). The CDR3 sequence is 15 residues long. Looked up from germline, CDR1 is MRHNA and CDR2 is SNTAGT. Trimming took 4 bases from V and 7 from J, leaving 14 bases between them. CDR3 DNA sequence: TGTGCCAGCAGTGTAATGGGGCAGGGCAATTCACCCCTCCACTTT. This sequence encodes CASSVMGQGNSPLHF.